In this sample, the clone carrying this TCR beta chain turned up once. It was RNA transcripts that yielded the amplified TCR beta CDR3 regions. A set of HTBI primers served as the primers for a first-round RT-PCR of the TCR CDR3. In TCRdb, the multiplex PCR reads were re-called with MiXCR into one record per CDR3 protein. The sample holds about 570,000 distinct CDR3 sequences; around 42% are singletons and the top ten take around 17%. This entry belongs to a study of T cells in Graves' hyperthyroidism and ophthalmopathy. The TCR comes from an adult woman with Graves' disease, either hyperthyroidism or ophthalmopathy (not recorded which). Sequencing was performed on peripheral blood or thyroid tissue (not recorded which).

CDR3 sequence reads: CASSSGQDSSGANVLTF. The CDR3 nucleotides read TGTGCCAGCAGCTCGGGACAGGACAGCTCTGGGGCCAACGTCCTGACTTTC. This chain links TRBV13 with TRBJ2-6, with 8 bases that match TRBD1. Per germline, CDR1 PRHDT and CDR2 FYEKMQ (reference sequence). The CDR3 is 17 amino acids. Trimming removed 4 bases from V and 0 bases from J; junction bases left unmatched: 5.